This TCR beta chain came from a study of blood T cell repertoires in COVID-19. The CDR3 contains 15 residues. Germline CDR1 reads LNHDA; CDR2 reads SQIVND (reference sequence). Trimming pared 4 bases from V and 3 bases from J, leaving 13 bases between. Those enrolled, adults aged roughly 18 to 90 years, came from 24 US areas. Data came from immunoSEQ multiplex PCR; TCRdb stores just in-frame clones and leaves some out. The profile shows roughly 320,000 clones, 90% of them singletons. The receptor was isolated from a woman aged 30 to 39 who had been exposed to COVID-19. The specimen was PBMCs or T cells enriched from blood (not recorded which). This chain links TRBV19 with TRBJ1-5; D gene ambiguous. CDR3 nucleotides: TGTGCCAGTAGTAAGTGGGCAGGAACCAATCAGCCCCAGCATTTT. The encoded protein is CASSKWAGTNQPQHF.